This TCR beta chain was identified during a study of blood T cell repertoires in COVID-19. Study context: Samples taken during acute and convalescent COVID-19 were collected in the United States, Italy and Spain. T cells, B-cell-depleted T cells, or PBMCs supplied cDNA or gDNA.

In the source study's methods: Amplification with reference gene primers provided the estimates of nucleated cell counts. Profiling relied on immunoSEQ multiplex PCR, and the TCRdb table lists in-frame clones only, not all of them. V and J calls and clone size are those listed in that table; D and trimming were worked out from the DNA. The data show over 15,000 clones, around 85% seen once. Trimming pared 0 bases from V and 5 bases from J, leaving 11 bases between. The V gene's germline CDR1 is SGHAT and CDR2 FQNNGV. This CDR3 comprises 14 residues. This chain links TRBV11-2 with TRBJ2-7; D unresolved. Sequenced sample: peripheral blood. The clonotype was recovered from a man in his 70s in a cohort sampled during active COVID-19. CDR3 residues: CASSLDRPSDEQYF. The DNA for the CDR3 is TGTGCCAGCAGCTTAGATCGCCCAAGCGACGAGCAGTACTTC.